The 27 T cell receptor beta chains in this list originate from one sample, sequenced in a study of read filtering for tumor transcriptome and immune sequencing (dated by TCRdb to the early 2020s). TCRdb shows the sequencer as Illumina HiSeq 4000. TCR libraries were constructed from 350 to 400 ng RNA using the Immunoverse kit, and molecular barcoded adaptors covering alpha/delta and beta/gamma chains were employed. TCRdb applied fastp at Q25 and MiXCR to the public reads, then kept only in-frame beta chains. Identical CDR3 proteins give one entry, which carries the most common genes and DNA. A total of approximately 150,000 distinct CDR3 sequences appear in this sample, less than 15% of them only once. About 8.6% of the sample is held by the ten biggest clonotypes. Specimen: a population of CD138-negative cells sorted from bone marrow. What this sample's cell subset or site label stands for: bone marrow mononuclear cells depleted of CD138+ plasma/myeloma cells by negative magnetic selection. These receptor sequences come from a donor at least 40 years old with multiple myeloma.

This clonotype was recorded at least ten times. V gene TRBV20-1 combines with J gene TRBJ2-7; 11 bases align to TRBD2. The V segment lost 1 base and the J segment 3 bases; nucleotides outside the gene matches: 2. CDR3 length: 14 residues. CDR1 is DFQATT, CDR2 SNEGSKA, per germline (reference sequence). CDR3 nucleotides: TGCAGTGCTAGAGTTCTAGCGGGAGGCTACGAGCAGTACTTC. Protein: CSARVLAGGYEQYF.

Ten or more counts support this clonotype. The chain is built from TRBV20-1 and TRBJ2-1; D unclear. The CDR3 has 16 amino acids. Trimming left V 0 bases short and J 8 bases short, with 20 bases between. The V gene's germline CDR1 is DFQATT and CDR2 SNEGSKA (reference sequence). CDR3 sequence reads: CSARDLGFPEVDEQFF. The CDR3 DNA reads TGCAGTGCTAGAGACCTCGGCTTCCCCGAAGTTGATGAGCAGTTCTTC.

Regarding this clonotype: A much larger clone lies a single base off, so this may be a read error. J is TRBJ1-2 and V is TRBV6-1; maybe TRBD1 (6 bases). The CDR3 has 15 residues. CDR1 is MNHNS and CDR2 is SASEGT in the germline V gene. Trimming took off 4 bases at V and 4 bases at J, with 16 bases between the two ends. The CDR3 protein is CASSAIVWTAYGYTF. CDR3 nucleotides: TGTGCCAGCAGTGCCATAGTCTGGACAGCCTATGGCTACACCTTC.

Only a few counts were recorded for this clonotype. V gene TRBV6-9 combines with J gene TRBJ2-1, with a tentative D call TRBD2 (6 bases). The CDR3 contains 13 residues. Germline-derived CDR1 and CDR2 are MNHGY and SVAAGI. Trimming removed 5 bases from V and 8 bases from J, with 13 bases in between. The CDR3 reads CASSPGPGDEQFF. DNA for the CDR3: TGTGCCAGCAGTCCCGGACCGGGAGATGAGCAGTTCTTC.

This clonotype was counted a few times. This may arise from a read error, as a much more abundant clone is one base away. The rearrangement links TRBV9 to TRBJ2-1; D perhaps matches TRBD2 (7 bases). The CDR3 sequence is 16 residues long. CDR1 and CDR2 (germline): SGDLS, YYNGEE. This chain's CDR3 is CASSLRLGGGYNEHFF. In DNA, the CDR3 is TGTGCCAGCAGCCTTAGGCTGGGGGGGGGCTACAATGAGCATTTCTTC.

Many counts were recorded for this clonotype. The chain carries TRBV12-3 or TRBV12-4 and TRBJ1-5, with a tentative D call TRBD1 (6 bases). The ends were cut back, 2 bases at V and 6 bases at J, with 17 bases in the middle. This CDR3 region has 16 residues. CDR3: CASSLSGGGRGQPQHF. Here the CDR3 DNA reads TGTGCCAGCAGTTTATCGGGAGGGGGAAGGGGTCAGCCCCAGCATTTT.

This clonotype was seen at least ten times. The chain combines TRBV12-3 or TRBV12-4 with TRBJ2-3; TRBD1 might be the D (5 bases). This CDR3 is 13 amino acids long. Between the trimmed V and J ends, which lost 7 bases and 2 bases, there was a span of 10 bases. The CDR3, as DNA: TGTGCCAGCACCTGGGGCAACACAGATACGCAGTATTTT. It encodes CASTWGNTDTQYF.

Notes on this clonotype: One base away lies a much larger clone, so this may be a sequencing read error. The chain combines TRBV27 with TRBJ2-2; TRBD2 might be the D (6 bases). Germline V lookup: CDR1 MNHEY, CDR2 SMNVEV (reference sequence). The CDR3 has 16 residues. The DNA for the CDR3 is TGTGCCAGCAGTTTAGTCGGGACTTGGAACGCCGGGGAGCTGTTTTTT. It yields the protein CASSLVGTWNAGELFF.

This clonotype occurred many times. This chain joins TRBV11-3 and TRBJ1-1; the D gene is possibly TRBD1 (5 bases). Between the trimmed V and J ends, which lost 0 bases and 1 base, there was a span of 6 bases. This CDR3 has 14 amino acids. Germline V gene lookup returns CDR1 SGHNT and CDR2 YENEEA. This chain's CDR3 is CASSLDGGNTEAFF. DNA for the CDR3: TGTGCCAGCAGCTTAGACGGGGGGAACACTGAAGCTTTCTTT. Complete variable domain (other parts from reference TRBV11-3 and TRBJ1-1): EAGVVQSPRYKIIEKKQPVAFWCNPISGHNTLYWYLQNLGQGPELLIRYENEEAVDDSQLPKDRFSAERLKGVDSTLKIQPAELGDSAVYLCASSLDGGNTEAFFGQGTRLTVV.

To note about this clonotype: This sequence is one base from a far larger clone and is likely a read error. The chain combines TRBV7-3 with TRBJ2-1; 8 nucleotides align to TRBD1. The CDR3 has 15 amino acids. J was trimmed by 7 bases and V by 8 bases; bases with no gene match: 13. Per the germline V gene, CDR1 is SGHTA and CDR2 is FQGTGA. CDR3 in amino acids: CASGTDRGFWNEQFF. In DNA form, the CDR3 reads TGTGCCAGCGGTACAGACAGGGGCTTTTGGAATGAGCAGTTCTTC.

On this clonotype itself: A single base separates this from a much larger clone, so it may be a read error. The J gene is TRBJ2-1, the V gene TRBV9; D is undetermined. V was clipped by 10 bases and J by 6 bases, with 14 bases between them. The CDR3 covers 12 residues. Germline V gives CDR1 SGDLS, CDR2 YYNGEE. CDR3 nucleotide sequence: TGTGCCGGCGCCTCGTCCGGCAATGAGCAGTTCTTC. This gives the protein CAGASSGNEQFF.

This clonotype showed up many times. As DNA, the CDR3 is TGTGCCAGCAGTGGGCAAGGGACAACTAATGAAAAACTGTTTTTT. Protein sequence: CASSGQGTTNEKLFF. This rearrangement joins TRBV2 to TRBJ1-4; the D is unclear. Trimming removed 4 bases from V and 0 bases from J, with 9 bases in between. The germline V gene has CDR1 SNHLY and CDR2 FYNNEI. The CDR3 contains 15 residues.

This clonotype turned up a few times. The V and J genes are TRBV11-3 and TRBJ2-5; the D gene is possibly TRBD2 (7 bases). The CDR3 is 16 amino acids. The germline V gene encodes CDR1 SGHNT and CDR2 YENEEA. Trimming shortened V by 4 bases and J by 8 bases, and 23 bases separated the two germline ends. The CDR3 bases are TGTGCCAGCAGCTCCGAGGGGGGGACGGCGGGATCAACCCAGTACTTC. This codes for CASSSEGGTAGSTQYF.

This clonotype was found a few times. The rearrangement uses TRBV7-2 and TRBJ2-1; possibly TRBD1 for D (5 bases). CDR3 length: 15 amino acids. V was cut by 2 bases and J by 4 bases, with 12 bases left in between. Germline CDR1 is SGHTA and CDR2 is FQGNSA. The CDR3 DNA reads TGTGCCAGCAGCTTAAGTACAGGCAATTACAATGAGCAGTTCTTC. It codes for CASSLSTGNYNEQFF.

At least ten counts were recorded for this clonotype. The chain combines TRBV20-1 with TRBJ2-3, with 7 bases lining up with TRBD2. The V gene's germline CDR1 is DFQATT and CDR2 SNEGSKA (reference sequence). The CDR3 has 15 residues. V was clipped by 1 base and J by 5 bases; unmatched bases: 9. The CDR3 here is CSARGDYPERDTQYF. DNA for the CDR3: TGCAGTGCTAGAGGGGACTACCCCGAGCGAGATACGCAGTATTTT.

This clonotype was picked up many times. The chain couples TRBV18 to TRBJ1-5; 9 bases align to TRBD1. CDR1 and CDR2 (germline): KGHSH, LQKENI. J lost 6 bases, V lost 4 bases, and 7 bases had no gene match. The CDR3 is 15 amino acids. CDR3 nucleotide sequence: TGTGCCAGCTCACGGGGACAGGGTTTGGGTCAGCCCCAGCATTTT. Amino acids: CASSRGQGLGQPQHF. Full variable domain (remainder filled in from reference TRBV18 and TRBJ1-5): NAGVMQNPRHLVRRRGQEARLRCSPMKGHSHVYWYRQLPEEGLKFMVYLQKENIIDESGMPKERFSAEFPKEGPSILRIQQVVRGDSAAYFCASSRGQGLGQPQHFGDGTRLSIL.

This clonotype was observed at least ten times. The chain is built from TRBV12-3 or TRBV12-4 and TRBJ2-5; TRBD1 might be the D (7 bases). Trimming cost V 4 bases and J 5 bases, with 14 bases left between them. The CDR3 has 14 residues. In DNA form, the CDR3 reads TGTGCCAGCAGTTCCCAGGGGGGAATGGAGACCCAGTACTTC. Its protein is CASSSQGGMETQYF.

This clonotype was counted ten times or more. V is TRBV5-6 and J is TRBJ1-1; 8 bases agree with TRBD1. Losses at the gene ends were 2 bases for V and 2 bases for J; bases not matched to a gene: 8. Germline assignment: CDR1 SGHDT and CDR2 YYEEEE. The CDR3 contains 16 residues. The CDR3 DNA reads as TGTGCCAGCAGCTTCAGGGGGCCGGGCATAAACACTGAAGCTTTCTTT. It encodes CASSFRGPGINTEAFF.

Only a few counts were recorded for this clonotype. The chain links TRBV7-9 to TRBJ2-3; TRBD1 matches 7 bases. The CDR3 consists of 13 residues. With 6 bases clipped from V and 7 bases from J, the junction kept 7 bases outside the gene matches. Germline CDR1 SEHNR, CDR2 FQNEAQ (reference sequence). The CDR3, as DNA: TGTGCCAGCAGTTCCCGGGACAGTTATACGCAGTATTTT. Protein product: CASSSRDSYTQYF.

This clonotype has at least ten counts. The genes are TRBV6-5 and TRBJ2-2, with TRBD2 identical over 8 bases. The V segment lost 5 bases and the J segment 7 bases; nucleotides outside the gene matches: 9. The CDR3 totals 15 residues. Germline loops: CDR1 MNHEY, CDR2 SVGAGI. The CDR3 sequence is CASSSGRRSSGELFF. In DNA form, the CDR3 reads TGTGCCAGCAGTAGCGGGAGACGGAGCAGCGGGGAGCTGTTTTTT.

In its sample, this clonotype was seen many times. This CDR3 is CASSFNRQPQHF. In nucleotides, the CDR3 is TGTGCCAGCAGCTTCAACAGGCAGCCCCAGCATTTT. The chain has TRBV7-9 and TRBJ1-5, with a weak D call TRBD1 (5 bases). Between the trimmed V and J ends, which lost 3 bases and 7 bases, there was a span of 7 bases. Germline V gene lookup returns CDR1 SEHNR and CDR2 FQNEAQ (reference sequence). The CDR3 has 12 amino acids.

This clonotype occurred many times. This chain uses TRBV9 with TRBJ1-2; 7 bases agree with TRBD1. CDR3 size: 14 residues. The germline V gene has CDR1 SGDLS and CDR2 YYNGEE. V was pared by 0 bases and J by 8 bases, with 7 bases of the junction left unmatched. CDR3 sequence (DNA): TGTGCCAGCAGCGTAGGGATAGGGGGCGACGGCTACACCTTC. Translating gives CASSVGIGGDGYTF. Full variable domain (outside the CDR3, taken from reference TRBV9 and TRBJ1-2): DSGVTQTPKHLITATGQRVTLRCSPRSGDLSVYWYQQSLDQGLQFLIQYYNGEERAKGNILERFSAQQFPDLHSELNLSSLELGDSALYFCASSVGIGGDGYTFGSGTRLTVV.

This clonotype occurred many times. This chain connects TRBV29-1 to TRBJ2-2; D may be TRBD1 (5 bases). V gave up 3 bases and J gave up 4 bases, with 9 bases separating them. CDR3 length: 13 residues. Germline V CDR1 and CDR2: SQVTM, ANQGSEA. The CDR3 sequence: CSVDRVGTGELFF. CDR3 nucleotides: TGCAGCGTTGACAGGGTTGGCACCGGGGAGCTGTTTTTT.

This clonotype has a count of ten or more. At one boundary the junction diverges from the germline segment, which might be a read error. The V call is TRBV20-1, the J call TRBJ1-6; TRBD1 matches at 7 bases. Germline CDR1 and CDR2: DFQATT and SNEGSKA (reference sequence). The CDR3 has 13 residues. The CDR3 sequence is CSAVGGGGPIKSF. CDR3 DNA: TGCAGTGCGGTCGGGGGAGGGGGCCCTATAAAGTCCTTT.

This clonotype was counted only a few times. Its ends do not fully match the called genes, so a read error is possible. This sequence joins TRBV4-2 and TRBJ2-7, with 10 positions matching TRBD2. CDR1 is LGHNA, CDR2 YNFKEQ, per germline. The CDR3 is 19 residues long. CDR3: CASSQAPRGAGGGSYEQCF. DNA of the CDR3: TGTGCCAGCAGCCAAGCCCCCCGGGGAGCGGGAGGGGGATCCTACGAGCAGTGCTTC.

As concerns this clonotype: This may come from a read error, since a much larger clone is one base off. The genes are TRBV12-3 or TRBV12-4 and TRBJ2-1; 12 nucleotides align to TRBD1. V shed 1 base and J 9 bases; nucleotides not matched to a gene: 10. The CDR3 consists of 17 residues. The CDR3 DNA reads TGTGCCAGCAGTTTAGGGGACAGGGGGCTTATTTTCAGTGAGCAGTTCTTC. It is translated as CASSLGDRGLIFSEQFF.

This clonotype has a count of ten or more. The chain joins TRBV12-3 or TRBV12-4 to TRBJ1-2; 8 bases align to TRBD1. The V and J ends lost 3 bases and 6 bases, in that order; junction bases with no gene match: 9. The CDR3 covers 15 residues. CDR3 amino acids: CASSFFQGAQHGYTF. CDR3 DNA sequence: TGTGCCAGCAGTTTTTTTCAGGGGGCGCAACATGGCTACACCTTC.